These 29 T cell receptor beta chains came from one sample sequenced in a study of early T cells in non-severe SARS-CoV-2 infection. Each CDR3 protein is one row after TCRdb ran MiXCR on the 5' RACE reads. This sample has around 47,000 distinct CDR3 sequences, with 11% found just once. The sample was whole blood. The receptor set was obtained from an adult who was a healthcare worker with PCR-confirmed SARS-CoV-2 infection or an uninfected control (not recorded which).

The chain couples TRBV7-2 to TRBJ2-3, with D possibly TRBD1 on 7 matching bases. Per the germline V gene, CDR1 is SGHTA and CDR2 is FQGNSA. This CDR3 spans 14 amino acids. The V end lost 4 bases, the J end lost 14 bases, and 22 bases lay between the germline ends. The CDR3 protein is CASSSDSGGQWVYF. CDR3 in DNA: TGTGCCAGCAGCTCAGATTCCGGGGGACAGTGGGTGTATTTT.

The table lists this clonotype with many counts. This chain connects TRBV7-6 to TRBJ2-2, with D perhaps TRBD1 (7 bases). Looked up from germline, CDR1 is SGHVS and CDR2 is FNYEAQ. CDR3 length: 17 residues. V lost 6 bases to trimming and J lost 5 bases, with 22 bases between them. The DNA of the CDR3 is TGTGCCAGCAGTACGCCGGAGGGGGCTCCGAGAACCGGGGAGCTGTTTTTT. Protein: CASSTPEGAPRTGELFF.

At least ten counts were recorded for this clonotype. V gene TRBV29-1 combines with J gene TRBJ2-5, with 7 bases aligning to TRBD2. This CDR3 comprises 13 residues. The germline CDR1 and CDR2 sequences are SQVTM and ANQGSEA. The DNA of the CDR3 is TGCAGTTGCGGCGAGCGGGGCCCAGAGACCCAGTACTTC. Its protein product is CSCGERGPETQYF.

This clonotype has more than one count but fewer than ten. V and J are TRBV6-5 and TRBJ1-1, with 8 bases identical to TRBD1. CDR1 MNHEY and CDR2 SVGAGI come from the germline V gene. The CDR3 runs 11 residues. With V trimmed by 6 bases and J by 8 bases, 2 bases remained unmatched. The CDR3 sequence is CASSGQGEAFF. The CDR3 DNA reads as TGTGCCAGCAGCGGACAGGGAGAAGCTTTCTTT.

This clonotype has at least ten counts. The chain recombines TRBV7-3 with TRBJ2-1; D possibly uses TRBD1 or TRBD2 (5 bases each). The CDR3 loop spans 14 amino acids. The V gene lost 3 bases and the J gene lost 3 bases, with 9 bases spanning the gap. Per germline, CDR1 SGHTA and CDR2 FQGTGA. The CDR3 reads CASSFRDGYNEQFF. In nucleotides, the CDR3 is TGTGCCAGCAGCTTTAGGGACGGCTACAATGAGCAGTTCTTC.

This clonotype was observed at least ten times. The chain carries TRBV18 and TRBJ2-1; 10 nucleotides line up with TRBD1. V shed 9 bases, J shed 2 bases, and the junction held 10 bases outside the gene matches. The germline CDR1 and CDR2 sequences are KGHSH and LQKENI. The CDR3 loop spans 16 amino acids. The CDR3 nucleotides read TGTGCCAGTCTGGACAGGGGGGGATCAGCCTACAATGAGCAGTTCTTC. Translated: CASLDRGGSAYNEQFF.

Ten or more counts support this clonotype. The CDR3 sequence is CASSPPGSGANVLTF. In DNA form, the CDR3 reads TGTGCCAGCAGCCCACCAGGCTCTGGGGCCAACGTCCTGACTTTC. The chain couples TRBV7-9 to TRBJ2-6; the D is unclear. The V and J ends lost 5 bases and 0 bases respectively, with 8 bases between them. CDR1 and CDR2 (germline): SEHNR, FQNEAQ (reference sequence). The CDR3 runs to 15 residues.

This clonotype was seen only a few times. The rearrangement links TRBV3-1 to TRBJ1-5; possibly TRBD1 for D (6 bases). The CDR3 extends over 14 amino acids. With 2 bases removed from V and 9 bases from J, the gap between germline ends came to 14 bases. From germline, CDR1 is LGHDT and CDR2 YNNKEL (reference sequence). CDR3 in amino acids: CASSQQGNILPQHF. DNA of the CDR3: TGTGCCAGCAGCCAACAGGGGAACATCCTGCCCCAGCATTTT. Combining the CDR3 with reference TRBV3-1 and TRBJ1-5 gives the whole variable domain DTAVSQTPKYLVTQMGNDKSIKCEQNLGHDTMYWYKQDSKKFLKIMFSYNNKELIINETVPNRFSPKSPDKAHLNLHINSLELGDSAVYFCASSQQGNILPQHFGDGTRLSIL.

This clonotype was counted many times. V and J are TRBV7-2 and TRBJ2-7; weak D call: TRBD2 (6 bases). This CDR3 region has 15 residues. V lost 1 base and J lost 0, with 10 bases in between. From germline, CDR1 is SGHTA and CDR2 FQGNSA. CDR3 residues: CASSLDATSSYEQYF. The CDR3 nucleotides read TGTGCCAGCAGCTTAGATGCGACTAGCTCCTACGAGCAGTACTTC.

Only a few counts were recorded for this clonotype. This sequence joins TRBV7-9 and TRBJ1-4; 8 positions match TRBD1. The CDR3 spans 15 residues. The junction had 9 bases not matched to a gene; V was cut back by 4 bases and J by 8 bases. CDR1 is SEHNR, CDR2 FQNEAQ, per germline (reference sequence). In DNA, the CDR3 is TGTGCCAGCAGCTCCCTTAGGACAGGGACGGAAAAACTGTTTTTT. This translates into CASSSLRTGTEKLFF. Full variable domain (rest looked up from reference TRBV7-9 and TRBJ1-4): DTGVSQNPRHKITKRGQNVTFRCDPISEHNRLYWYRQTLGQGPEFLTYFQNEAQLEKSRLLSDRFSAERPKGSFSTLEIQRTEQGDSAMYLCASSSLRTGTEKLFFGSGTQLSVL.

This clonotype was seen ten or more times. The rearrangement uses TRBV30 and TRBJ2-2, with D perhaps matching TRBD1 (6 bases). The CDR3 loop spans 14 amino acids. Germline-derived CDR1 and CDR2 are GTSNPN and SVGIG (reference sequence). Between the trimmed V and J ends, which lost 5 bases and 3 bases, there was a span of 13 bases. The CDR3 DNA sequence: TGTGCCTGGTCAGGGGTGGGGGACACCGGGGAGCTGTTTTTT. This translates into CAWSGVGDTGELFF.

The V call is TRBV4-1, the J call TRBJ2-7; 7 nucleotides agree with TRBD1. In germline, CDR1 is MGHRA, CDR2 YSYEKL. The CDR3 sequence is 14 residues long. The V gene end was trimmed by 2 bases and the J gene end by 4 bases; junction bases not matched to a gene: 5. For the CDR3, the DNA is TGCGCCAGCAGCCAACGGCAGGGGGAATACGAGCAGTACTTC. Encoded protein: CASSQRQGEYEQYF.

This clonotype has just a few counts. This CDR3 reads CSAILRGSYGYTF. CDR3 in DNA: TGCAGTGCTATCCTGCGGGGCTCTTATGGCTACACCTTC. The genes are TRBV20-1 and TRBJ1-2, with D perhaps matching TRBD1 (5 bases). Germline CDR1 and CDR2: DFQATT and SNEGSKA (reference sequence). V lost 4 bases and J lost 5, with 14 bases in between. The CDR3 totals 13 residues.

This clonotype appeared many times. The chain uses TRBV7-6 and TRBJ2-5, with D perhaps TRBD1 or TRBD2 (5 bases each). The CDR3 is 16 amino acids. Germline CDR1 is SGHVS and CDR2 is FNYEAQ. Trimming removed 2 bases at V and 2 bases at J, with 15 bases between. CDR3 sequence (DNA): TGTGCCAGCAGCTTATCGCTCGGGGCAGGACAAGAGACCCAGTACTTC. This codes for CASSLSLGAGQETQYF.

This chain connects TRBV5-1 to TRBJ1-1; 9 bases map to TRBD1. CDR1 and CDR2 from the germline V gene are SGHRS and YFSETQ. Trimming removed 4 bases from V and 4 bases from J; junction bases left unmatched: 5. The length of the CDR3 is 14 residues. CDR3 loop: CASSAQGAGTEAFF. In DNA form, the CDR3 reads TGCGCCAGCAGCGCACAGGGGGCTGGCACTGAAGCTTTCTTT.

The CDR3 spells CASSPPTGGWDEQFF. The CDR3 nucleotides read TGTGCCAGCTCACCACCGACAGGAGGTTGGGATGAGCAGTTCTTC. The genes are TRBV18 and TRBJ2-1; possibly TRBD1 for D (6 bases). The CDR3 is made up of 15 amino acids. V lost 0 bases and J lost 8, with 14 bases in between. Germline CDR1 reads KGHSH; CDR2 reads LQKENI.

Ten or more counts support this clonotype. This chain joins TRBV27 and TRBJ1-2, with no clear D. Per the germline V gene, CDR1 is MNHEY and CDR2 is SMNVEV (reference sequence). The CDR3 covers 13 residues. The V gene lost 5 bases and the J gene lost 2 bases, with 9 bases spanning the gap. CDR3 bases: TGTGCCAGCAGTACACAGACGAACTATGGCTACACCTTC. This codes for CASSTQTNYGYTF.

This clonotype appeared a few times. This sequence joins TRBV7-2 and TRBJ2-1; D gene unclear. The germline gives CDR1 SGHTA, CDR2 FQGNSA. The V and J ends lost 7 bases and 10 bases respectively, with 14 bases between them. The CDR3 runs 12 residues. CDR3 nucleotides: TGTGCCAGCACCCGGCCCCTCACGGAGCAGTTCTTC. This gives the protein CASTRPLTEQFF.

The chain uses TRBV12-3 or TRBV12-4 and TRBJ2-4; D possibly corresponds to TRBD2 (6 bases). The CDR3 length is 17 residues. Trimming shortened V by 5 bases and J by 1 base, and 18 bases separated the two germline ends. For the CDR3, the DNA is TGTGCCAGCAGTCGACTGGAGGGAAGTGGGGCCAAAAACATTCAGTACTTC. It codes for CASSRLEGSGAKNIQYF.

The V and J genes are TRBV29-1 and TRBJ2-3; TRBD1 agrees at 7 bases. With V trimmed by 4 bases and J by 2 bases, 3 bases remained unmatched. The germline gives CDR1 SQVTM, CDR2 ANQGSEA. This CDR3 contains 13 residues. Here the CDR3 DNA reads TGCAGCGTTGCCACAGGGGTCACAGATACGCAGTATTTT. It encodes CSVATGVTDTQYF.

This clonotype is judged medium-sized. The chain combines TRBV18 with TRBJ2-7; D tentatively fits TRBD1 or TRBD2 (5 bases each). The germline V gene has CDR1 KGHSH and CDR2 LQKENI. The V end lost 3 bases, the J end lost 3 bases, and 9 bases lay between the germline ends. The CDR3 loop spans 13 amino acids. The CDR3 nucleotides are TGTGCCAGCTCACCGGGGGTCTACTACGAGCAGTACTTC. This translates into CASSPGVYYEQYF.

This clonotype showed up just a few times. The J gene is TRBJ2-7, the V gene TRBV10-1, with 8 nucleotides matching TRBD1. This CDR3 comprises 13 residues. V trimming: 4 bases; J trimming: 3 bases; junction bases outside the gene matches: 2. CDR1 and CDR2 from the germline V gene are WNHNN and SYGVQD (reference sequence). The CDR3 region has the DNA TGCGCCAGCAGTGCGGGACAGGTCTACGAGCAGTACTTC. Its translation: CASSAGQVYEQYF.

This clonotype was detected only a few times. J is TRBJ2-5 and V is TRBV20-1; no definite D call. Germline values: CDR1 DFQATT, CDR2 SNEGSKA (reference sequence). The CDR3 extends over 12 amino acids. The germline V and J ends were trimmed by 7 bases and 2 bases, with 11 bases remaining between them. CDR3 sequence (DNA): TGCAGTGGCATGGCATATCAAGAGACCCAGTACTTC. This encodes CSGMAYQETQYF.

The chain couples TRBV12-3 or TRBV12-4 to TRBJ1-2; the match to TRBD1 covers 7 bases. Losses at the gene ends were 6 bases for V and 3 bases for J; bases not matched to a gene: 4. CDR3 length: 13 amino acids. CDR3 sequence (DNA): TGTGCCAGCAGACAAGGGACAGACTATGGCTACACCTTC. Encoded protein: CASRQGTDYGYTF.

Many counts were recorded for this clonotype. V is TRBV6-6 and J is TRBJ1-5, with D possibly TRBD1 on 6 matching bases. This CDR3 comprises 18 residues. Germline V gene sequence: CDR1 MNHNY, CDR2 SVGAGI (reference sequence). Trimming left V 1 base short and J 0 bases short, with 16 bases between. The CDR3 coding sequence is TGTGCCAGCAGTTACTTGACAGGCCCACGGGGTAGCAATCAGCCCCAGCATTTT. This encodes CASSYLTGPRGSNQPQHF.

This clonotype appeared many times. This chain joins TRBV7-8 and TRBJ1-5; no reliable D call. Germline V gives CDR1 SGHVS, CDR2 FQNEAQ. V shed 2 bases and J shed 6 bases, with 20 bases lying between them. The CDR3 spans 17 residues. CDR3 coding DNA: TGTGCCAGCAGCTTACAGCGAGGGATCGGGTTACGTCAGCCCCAGCATTTT. Translation: CASSLQRGIGLRQPQHF.

This clonotype was counted many times. The rearrangement uses TRBV20-1 and TRBJ2-6, with 7 bases aligning to TRBD1. Looked up from germline, CDR1 is DFQATT and CDR2 is SNEGSKA (reference sequence). J lost 12 bases, V lost 1 base, and 9 bases had no gene match. CDR3 length: 14 residues. The CDR3 DNA is TGCAGTGCTAGAGTGACAGGGCCCCTAGGCGTCCTGACTTTC. As protein: CSARVTGPLGVLTF.

Ten or more counts support this clonotype. J is TRBJ1-2 and V is TRBV19; D possibly corresponds to TRBD1 (5 bases). Trimming removed 1 base at V and 1 base at J, with 13 bases between. Germline lookup yields CDR1 LNHDA and CDR2 SQIVND (reference sequence). The CDR3 consists of 16 residues. The CDR3 here is CASSIADTRVNYGYTF. CDR3 nucleotide sequence: TGTGCCAGTAGTATAGCCGACACCAGGGTTAACTATGGCTACACCTTC.

This clonotype was seen repeatedly, ten times or more. The gene calls are TRBV12-3 or TRBV12-4 and TRBJ2-2; TRBD1 matches at 8 bases. The CDR3 extends over 15 amino acids. Trimming took 5 bases from V and 0 from J; bases not matched to a gene: 2. The CDR3 bases are TGTGCCAGCAGTCGACAGGGGCCGAACACCGGGGAGCTGTTTTTT. Its translation: CASSRQGPNTGELFF.